The clone carrying this T cell receptor beta chain was seen just once. Its cognate antigen is unknown. Only in-frame clones appear in the TCRdb table, and some are missing; sequencing was by immunoSEQ multiplex PCR. The sample has over 750,000 clones; 96% are singletons. Naive CD8 cells lacked CD45RO and underwent positive selection for CCR7, leaving out terminally differentiated effector memory CD45RA+ cells. Per germline, CDR1 MNHNY and CDR2 SVGAGI (reference sequence). V was pared by 2 bases and J by 5 bases, with 9 bases between. The CDR3 length is 13 residues. This specimen belongs to a study of shared clonotypes between healthy human individuals. Study-wide results and limits: Among the subsets, naive ones generally showed larger estimated richness than memory ones.

The genes are TRBV6-6 and TRBJ1-1, with D hard to call. The source of this sequence is a young man in good health. Material: naive CD8+ T cells sorted from blood. CDR3 sequence: CASSYSGRTEAFF. CDR3 coding DNA: TGTGCCAGCAGTTACAGCGGCCGGACTGAAGCTTTCTTT.